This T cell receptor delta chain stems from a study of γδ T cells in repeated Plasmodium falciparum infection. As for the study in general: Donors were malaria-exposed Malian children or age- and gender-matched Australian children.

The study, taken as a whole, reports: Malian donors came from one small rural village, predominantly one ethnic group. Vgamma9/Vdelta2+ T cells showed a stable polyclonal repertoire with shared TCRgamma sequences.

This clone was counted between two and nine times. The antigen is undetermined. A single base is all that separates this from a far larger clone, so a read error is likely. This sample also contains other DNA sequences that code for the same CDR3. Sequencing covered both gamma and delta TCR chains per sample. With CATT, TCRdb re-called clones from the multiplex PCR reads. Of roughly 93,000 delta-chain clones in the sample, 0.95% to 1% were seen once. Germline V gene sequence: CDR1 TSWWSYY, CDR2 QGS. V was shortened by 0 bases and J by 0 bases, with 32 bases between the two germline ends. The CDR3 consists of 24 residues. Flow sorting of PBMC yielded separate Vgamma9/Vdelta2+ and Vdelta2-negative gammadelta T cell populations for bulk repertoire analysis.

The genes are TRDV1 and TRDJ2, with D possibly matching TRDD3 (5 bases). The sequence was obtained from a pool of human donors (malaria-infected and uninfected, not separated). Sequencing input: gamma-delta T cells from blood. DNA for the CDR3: TGTGCTCTTGGGGAACTAGAGTCCGGCCCGAGGCCCTTTTGGGATTCAACTTTGACAGCACAACTCTTCTTT. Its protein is CALGELESGPRPFWDSTLTAQLFF.